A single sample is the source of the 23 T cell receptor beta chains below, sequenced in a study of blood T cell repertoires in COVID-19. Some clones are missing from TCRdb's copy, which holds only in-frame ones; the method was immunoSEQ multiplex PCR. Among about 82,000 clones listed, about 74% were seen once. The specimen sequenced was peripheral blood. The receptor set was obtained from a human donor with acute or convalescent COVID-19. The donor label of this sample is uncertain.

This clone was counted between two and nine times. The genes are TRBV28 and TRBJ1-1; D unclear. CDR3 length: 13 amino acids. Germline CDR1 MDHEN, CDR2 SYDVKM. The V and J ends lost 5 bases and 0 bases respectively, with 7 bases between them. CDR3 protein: CASSRGMNTEAFF. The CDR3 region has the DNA TGTGCCAGCAGTCGAGGCATGAACACTGAAGCTTTCTTT.

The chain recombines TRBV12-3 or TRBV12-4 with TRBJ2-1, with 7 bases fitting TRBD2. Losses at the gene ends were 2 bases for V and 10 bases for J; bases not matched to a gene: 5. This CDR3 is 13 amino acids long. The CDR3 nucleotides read TGTGCCAGCAGTTTACAGCTGCGGGGGGAGCAGTTCTTC. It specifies CASSLQLRGEQFF.

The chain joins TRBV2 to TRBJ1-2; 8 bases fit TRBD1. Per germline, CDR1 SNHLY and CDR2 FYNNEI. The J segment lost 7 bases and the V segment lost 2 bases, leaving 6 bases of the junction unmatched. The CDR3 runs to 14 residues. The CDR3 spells CASSERTGMGGYTF. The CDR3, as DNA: TGTGCCAGCAGTGAAAGGACAGGGATGGGTGGCTACACCTTC.

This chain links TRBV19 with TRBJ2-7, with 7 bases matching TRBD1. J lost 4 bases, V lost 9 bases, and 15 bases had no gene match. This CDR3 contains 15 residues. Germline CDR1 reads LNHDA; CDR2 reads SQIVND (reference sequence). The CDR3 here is CASPCTRDSDYEQYF. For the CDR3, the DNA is TGTGCCAGCCCATGTACCCGGGACAGCGATTACGAGCAGTACTTC.

CDR3 coding DNA: TGTGCCAGCAGCCAAGTCGCTAGTTCCAATGAGCAGTTCTTC. Amino acids: CASSQVASSNEQFF. The chain has TRBV3-1 (or the pseudogene TRBV3-2) and TRBJ2-1; no reliable D call. The V end was cut by 1 base, the J end by 6 bases, with 10 bases between. The CDR3 consists of 14 residues. Germline loops: CDR1 LGHDT, CDR2 YNNKEL (reference sequence).

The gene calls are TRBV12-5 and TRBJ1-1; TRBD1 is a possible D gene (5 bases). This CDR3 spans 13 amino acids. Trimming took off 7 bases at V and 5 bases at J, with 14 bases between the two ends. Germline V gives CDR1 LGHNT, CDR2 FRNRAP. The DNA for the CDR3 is TGTGCTAGTGCCCAGGGTCTGGGTACTGAAGCTTTCTTT. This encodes CASAQGLGTEAFF. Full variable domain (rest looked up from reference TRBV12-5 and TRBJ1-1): DARVTQTPRHKVTEMGQEVTMRCQPILGHNTVFWYRQTMMQGLELLAYFRNRAPLDDSGMPKDRFSAEMPDATLATLKIQPSEPRDSAVYFCASAQGLGTEAFFGQGTRLTVV.

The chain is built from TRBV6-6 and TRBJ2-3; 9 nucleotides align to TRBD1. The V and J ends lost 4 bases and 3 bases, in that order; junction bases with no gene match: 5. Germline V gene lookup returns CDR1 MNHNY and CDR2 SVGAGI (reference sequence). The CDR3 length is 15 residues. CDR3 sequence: CASSSGQGITDTQYF. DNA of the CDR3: TGTGCCAGCAGTTCCGGACAGGGGATAACAGATACGCAGTATTTT.

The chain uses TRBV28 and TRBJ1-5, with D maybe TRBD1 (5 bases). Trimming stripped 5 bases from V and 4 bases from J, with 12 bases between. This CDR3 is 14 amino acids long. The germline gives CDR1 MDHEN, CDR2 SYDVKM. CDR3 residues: CASSPLGGNQPQHF. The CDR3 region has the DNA TGTGCCAGCAGTCCCCTTGGGGGGAATCAGCCCCAGCATTTT.

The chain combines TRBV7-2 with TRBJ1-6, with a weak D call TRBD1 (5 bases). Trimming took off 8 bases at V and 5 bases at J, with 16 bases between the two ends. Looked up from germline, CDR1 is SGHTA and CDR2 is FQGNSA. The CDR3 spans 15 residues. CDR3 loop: CASLAGLGNNSPLHF. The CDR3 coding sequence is TGTGCCAGCTTGGCAGGGCTGGGGAATAATTCACCCCTCCACTTT.

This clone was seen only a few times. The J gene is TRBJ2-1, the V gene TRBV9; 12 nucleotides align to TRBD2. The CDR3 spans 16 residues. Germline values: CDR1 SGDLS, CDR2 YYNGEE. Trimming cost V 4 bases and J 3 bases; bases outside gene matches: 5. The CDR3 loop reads CASSTELAGGYNEQFF. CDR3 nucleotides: TGTGCCAGCAGCACCGAACTAGCGGGAGGCTACAATGAGCAGTTCTTC.

The CDR3 DNA reads TGTGCCAGCAGGGGGACAGCCTCTAGCACAGATACGCAGTATTTT. Protein product: CASRGTASSTDTQYF. This rearrangement joins TRBV28 to TRBJ2-3, with 7 positions matching TRBD1. From germline, CDR1 is MDHEN and CDR2 SYDVKM. This CDR3 has 15 amino acids. The V gene end was trimmed by 6 bases and the J gene end by 0 bases; junction bases not matched to a gene: 6.

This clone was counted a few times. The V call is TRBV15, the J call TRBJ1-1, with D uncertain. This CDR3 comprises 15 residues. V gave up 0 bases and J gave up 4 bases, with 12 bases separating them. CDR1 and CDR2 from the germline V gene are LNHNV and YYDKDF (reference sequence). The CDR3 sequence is CATSRDFSGSTEAFF. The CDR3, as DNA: TGTGCCACCAGCAGAGATTTCTCGGGGAGCACTGAAGCTTTCTTT. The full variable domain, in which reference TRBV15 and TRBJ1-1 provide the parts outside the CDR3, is DAMVIQNPRYQVTQFGKPVTLSCSQTLNHNVMYWYQQKSSQAPKLLFHYYDKDFNNEADTPDNFQSRRPNTSFCFLDIRSPGLGDTAMYLCATSRDFSGSTEAFFGQGTRLTVV.

The CDR3 coding sequence is TGTGCCAGCAGCGGGACAGGGAAAACGCAGTATTTT. Its translation is CASSGTGKTQYF. This chain connects TRBV9 to TRBJ2-3, with 8 nucleotides matching TRBD1. The V and J ends lost 3 bases and 9 bases, in that order; junction bases with no gene match: 3. The CDR3 covers 12 residues. Looked up from germline, CDR1 is SGDLS and CDR2 is YYNGEE.

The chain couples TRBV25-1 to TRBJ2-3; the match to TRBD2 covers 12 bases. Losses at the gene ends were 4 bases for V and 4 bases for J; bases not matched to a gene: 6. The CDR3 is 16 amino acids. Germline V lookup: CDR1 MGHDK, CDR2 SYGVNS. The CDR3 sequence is CASSGQTSGGSDTQYF. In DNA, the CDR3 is TGTGCCAGCAGTGGGCAGACTAGCGGGGGCTCAGATACGCAGTATTTT.

The CDR3 DNA follows: TGTGCCAGCAGCTTGGACAGGGGCTCCTACAATGAGCAGTTCTTC. Amino acid sequence: CASSLDRGSYNEQFF. The chain carries TRBV27 and TRBJ2-1; TRBD1 agrees at 9 bases. CDR1 is MNHEY and CDR2 is SMNVEV in the germline V gene (reference sequence). The J segment lost 0 bases and the V segment lost 6 bases, leaving 3 bases of the junction unmatched. The CDR3 sequence is 15 residues long.

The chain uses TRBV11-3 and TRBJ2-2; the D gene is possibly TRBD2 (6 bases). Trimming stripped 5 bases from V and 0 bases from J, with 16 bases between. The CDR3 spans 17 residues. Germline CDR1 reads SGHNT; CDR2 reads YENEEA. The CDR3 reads CASSHIAGTSNTGELFF. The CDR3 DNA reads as TGTGCCAGCAGCCATATCGCCGGGACTTCGAACACCGGGGAGCTGTTTTTT.

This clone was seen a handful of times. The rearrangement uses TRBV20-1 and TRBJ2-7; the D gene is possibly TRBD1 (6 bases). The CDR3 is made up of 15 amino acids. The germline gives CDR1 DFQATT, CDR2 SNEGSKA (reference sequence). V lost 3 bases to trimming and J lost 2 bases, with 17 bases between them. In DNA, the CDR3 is TGCAGTGCTAGTACCCCGAGGGGACAAACCTACGAGCAGTACTTC. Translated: CSASTPRGQTYEQYF.

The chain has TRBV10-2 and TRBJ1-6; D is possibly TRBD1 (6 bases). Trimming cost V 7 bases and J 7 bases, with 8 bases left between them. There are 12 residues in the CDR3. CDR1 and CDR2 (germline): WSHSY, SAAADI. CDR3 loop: CASKTGNSPLHF. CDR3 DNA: TGCGCCAGCAAAACAGGGAATTCACCCCTCCACTTT.

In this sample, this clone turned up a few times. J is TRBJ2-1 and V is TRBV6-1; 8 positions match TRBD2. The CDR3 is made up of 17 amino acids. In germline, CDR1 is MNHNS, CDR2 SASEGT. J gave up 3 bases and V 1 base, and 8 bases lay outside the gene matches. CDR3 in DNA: TGTGCCAGCAGTGAAGGAGGGCGGGGGGTTCGCTACAATGAGCAGTTCTTC. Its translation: CASSEGGRGVRYNEQFF.

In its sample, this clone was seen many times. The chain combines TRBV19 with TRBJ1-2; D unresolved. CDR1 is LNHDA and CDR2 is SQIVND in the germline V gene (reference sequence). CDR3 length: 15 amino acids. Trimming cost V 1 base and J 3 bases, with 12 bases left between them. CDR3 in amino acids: CASSIGYREDYGYTF. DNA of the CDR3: TGTGCCAGTAGTATAGGGTACCGGGAAGACTATGGCTACACCTTC.

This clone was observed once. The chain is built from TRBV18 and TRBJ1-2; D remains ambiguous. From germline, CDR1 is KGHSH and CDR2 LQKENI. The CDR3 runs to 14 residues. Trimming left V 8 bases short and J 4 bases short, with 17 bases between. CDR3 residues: CASRGSLEGYGYTF. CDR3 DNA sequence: TGTGCCAGCCGCGGGTCTTTGGAGGGCTATGGCTACACCTTC.

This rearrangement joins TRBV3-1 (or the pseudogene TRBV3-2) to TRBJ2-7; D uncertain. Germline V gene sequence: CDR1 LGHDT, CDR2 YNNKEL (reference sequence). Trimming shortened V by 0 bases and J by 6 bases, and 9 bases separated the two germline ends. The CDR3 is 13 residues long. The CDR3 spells CASSQDVFPEQYV. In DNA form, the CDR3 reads TGTGCCAGCAGCCAAGATGTATTTCCCGAGCAGTACGTC.

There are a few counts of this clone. The CDR3 sequence is CASSQDLVGGASGANVLTF. The CDR3 DNA follows: TGCGCCAGCAGCCAAGATCTGGTGGGAGGAGCTTCCGGGGCCAACGTCCTGACTTTC. The chain couples TRBV4-3 to TRBJ2-6, with D maybe TRBD2 (6 bases). Trimming left V 0 bases short and J 4 bases short, with 19 bases between. Germline CDR1 is LGHNA and CDR2 is YSLEER. The CDR3 length is 19 residues.